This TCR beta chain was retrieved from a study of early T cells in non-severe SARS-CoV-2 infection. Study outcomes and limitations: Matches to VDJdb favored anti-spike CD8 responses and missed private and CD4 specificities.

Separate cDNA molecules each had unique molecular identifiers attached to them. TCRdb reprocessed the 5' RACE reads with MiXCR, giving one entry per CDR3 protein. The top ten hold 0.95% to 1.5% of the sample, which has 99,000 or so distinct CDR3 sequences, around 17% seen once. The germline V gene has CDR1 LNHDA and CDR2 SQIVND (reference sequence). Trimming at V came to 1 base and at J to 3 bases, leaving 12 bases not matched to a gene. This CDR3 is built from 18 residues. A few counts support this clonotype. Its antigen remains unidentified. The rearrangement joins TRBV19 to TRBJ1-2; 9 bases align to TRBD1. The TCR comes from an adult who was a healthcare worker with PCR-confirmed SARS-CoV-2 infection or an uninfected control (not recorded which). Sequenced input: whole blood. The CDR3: CASSIGSRSRTGDYGYTF. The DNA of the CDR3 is TGTGCCAGTAGTATAGGGTCTCGATCTCGGACAGGGGACTATGGCTACACCTTC.